Presented here are 22 T cell receptor beta chains from one specimen sequenced in a study of cytotoxic CD8 clonotypes in ibrutinib-treated CLL. Generated by immunoSEQ multiplex PCR, the TCRdb table keeps only in-frame clones and is missing some. The table lists 270,000 or so clones, approximately 76% of them singletons, with 5.6% in the top ten. Specimen: PBMCs, collected at disease progression, from a patient treated with ibrutinib. The source of these receptors is a human donor with chronic lymphocytic leukemia.

This clone occurred once. The chain carries TRBV7-8 and TRBJ2-5, with 8 bases lining up with TRBD2. Per germline, CDR1 SGHVS and CDR2 FQNEAQ. J was trimmed by 1 base and V by 1 base; bases with no gene match: 5. The CDR3 consists of 16 residues. CDR3 in amino acids: CASSLEAGAFQETQYF. The CDR3 DNA reads TGTGCCAGCAGCTTAGAAGCGGGGGCGTTCCAAGAGACCCAGTACTTC.

This chain connects TRBV5-4 to TRBJ2-7, with D possibly being TRBD1 (6 bases). The V gene lost 4 bases and the J gene lost 2 bases, with 22 bases spanning the gap. The CDR3 contains 17 residues. Germline V gene sequence: CDR1 SGHNT, CDR2 YYREEE (reference sequence). CDR3 sequence reads: CASSPAEQGPITYEQYF. CDR3 nucleotide sequence: TGTGCCAGCAGCCCAGCCGAACAGGGCCCTATTACCTACGAGCAGTACTTC.

CDR3 loop: CSVGGWETQYF. The CDR3 DNA follows: TGCAGCGTTGGCGGTTGGGAGACCCAGTACTTC. The J gene is TRBJ2-5, the V gene TRBV29-1; D unresolved. V lost 4 bases to trimming and J lost 5 bases, with 8 bases between them. This CDR3 has 11 residues. Germline CDR1 reads SQVTM; CDR2 reads ANQGSEA. The full variable domain, with the rest looked up from reference TRBV29-1 and TRBJ2-5, is SAVISQKPSRDICQRGTSLTIQCQVDSQVTMMFWYRQQPGQSLTLIATANQGSEATYESGFVIDKFPISRPNLTFSTLTVSNMSPEDSSIYLCSVGGWETQYFGPGTRLLVL.

This chain links TRBV10-3 with TRBJ1-5; 8 nucleotides align to TRBD1. There are 14 residues in the CDR3. Germline V gene data show CDR1 as ENHRY and CDR2 as SYGVKD. The trim removed 5 bases at V and 5 bases at J, leaving 5 bases unmatched. CDR3 residues: CAISSDRAYQPQHF. In DNA, the CDR3 is TGTGCCATCAGTTCGGACAGGGCGTATCAGCCCCAGCATTTT.

The rearrangement links TRBV7-9 to TRBJ2-1; no clear D. V lost 1 base and J 3 bases, leaving 7 bases between the germline ends. Germline V CDR1 and CDR2: SEHNR, FQNEAQ (reference sequence). The CDR3 is 14 residues long. The CDR3 loop is CASSLDTDYNEQFF. The CDR3 coding sequence is TGTGCCAGCAGCTTAGATACAGACTACAATGAGCAGTTCTTC.

The chain links TRBV27 to TRBJ2-3, with 13 bases identical to TRBD2. This CDR3 is built from 16 residues. V was clipped by 7 bases and J by 3 bases; unmatched bases: 7. Germline V gives CDR1 MNHEY, CDR2 SMNVEV (reference sequence). The CDR3: CASIGLAGEGTDTQYF. CDR3 nucleotides: TGTGCCAGCATCGGACTAGCGGGAGAGGGTACAGATACGCAGTATTTT.

About this clone itself: No DNA is shown, since the ends of the CDR3 on it are uncertain; the CDR3 is the one TCRdb lists. The chain recombines TRBV11-2 with TRBJ2-7; TRBD1 is the table's D call, not checked against the DNA. A total of 13 residues make up the CDR3, ends included. The germline V gene encodes CDR1 SGHAT and CDR2 FQNNGV. CDR3 loop: CASSIHPSGQGGF.

This clone was found once. The V and J genes are TRBV7-6 and TRBJ1-3, with D perhaps TRBD1 (5 bases). Between the trimmed V and J ends, which lost 3 bases and 4 bases, there was a span of 19 bases. This CDR3 contains 17 residues. Germline loops: CDR1 SGHVS, CDR2 FNYEAQ. CDR3 DNA: TGTGCCAGCAGCTTTGGCGCGGGACCGTCGACCGGAAACACCATATATTTT. Its translation is CASSFGAGPSTGNTIYF.

The chain is built from TRBV11-2 and TRBJ2-7; D may match TRBD1 or TRBD2 (5 bases each). The CDR3 covers 16 residues. Germline V lookup: CDR1 SGHAT, CDR2 FQNNGV. With 1 base removed from V and 4 bases from J, the gap between germline ends came to 17 bases. DNA of the CDR3: TGTGCCAGCAGCTTAGGGCGTGGGACGAGTTCATACGAGCAGTACTTC. Amino acid sequence: CASSLGRGTSSYEQYF.

The chain uses TRBV9 and TRBJ2-7; no firm D call. Germline V gene lookup returns CDR1 SGDLS and CDR2 YYNGEE. Trimming stripped 4 bases from V and 4 bases from J, with 6 bases between. CDR3 size: 11 residues. The CDR3 region is CASSSSYEQYF. For the CDR3, the DNA is TGTGCCAGCAGCTCCAGTTACGAGCAGTACTTC.

This clone was seen once. This chain joins TRBV9 and TRBJ2-1; TRBD2 matches at 10 bases. CDR1 is SGDLS and CDR2 is YYNGEE in the germline V gene. CDR3 size: 15 residues. The J segment lost 7 bases and the V segment lost 3 bases, leaving 7 bases of the junction unmatched. This chain's CDR3 is CASSARASGGNEQFF. CDR3 bases: TGTGCCAGCAGCGCCAGGGCTAGCGGGGGTAATGAGCAGTTCTTC.

This clone appeared a few times. The chain links TRBV28 to TRBJ2-3; D possibly corresponds to TRBD2 (6 bases). The V end lost 6 bases, the J end lost 0 bases, and 7 bases lay between the germline ends. The CDR3 is made up of 13 amino acids. The germline V gene has CDR1 MDHEN and CDR2 SYDVKM. The CDR3 nucleotides are TGTGCCAGCAGAGGGACTAGCACAGATACGCAGTATTTT. Translated, it gives CASRGTSTDTQYF.

J is TRBJ2-1 and V is TRBV12-5; D is perhaps TRBD1 (5 bases). The CDR3 runs to 13 residues. Looked up from germline, CDR1 is LGHNT and CDR2 is FRNRAP. V was shortened by 1 base and J by 9 bases, with 10 bases between the two germline ends. The CDR3 DNA is TGTGCTAGTGGTTTGGAGGGGCAGGGTGAGCAGTTCTTC. Amino acid sequence: CASGLEGQGEQFF.

The chain is built from TRBV5-1 and TRBJ1-1; D not resolved. V shed 0 bases and J shed 2 bases, with 8 bases lying between them. Germline CDR1 SGHRS, CDR2 YFSETQ. The CDR3 is 14 residues long. This CDR3 is CASSLEPANTEAFF. The CDR3 DNA sequence: TGCGCCAGCAGCTTGGAGCCGGCTAACACTGAAGCTTTCTTT.

The V and J genes are TRBV7-9 and TRBJ1-2; D is ambiguous. Deletions cut 2 bases from V and 3 bases from J, with 10 bases between. Per the germline V gene, CDR1 is SEHNR and CDR2 is FQNEAQ (reference sequence). This CDR3 is built from 14 residues. The CDR3 DNA sequence: TGTGCCAGCAGCTTAACCGCGGCGGACTATGGCTACACCTTC. This gives the protein CASSLTAADYGYTF. The full variable domain, its missing parts supplied by reference TRBV7-9 and TRBJ1-2, is DTGVSQNPRHKITKRGQNVTFRCDPISEHNRLYWYRQTLGQGPEFLTYFQNEAQLEKSRLLSDRFSAERPKGSFSTLEIQRTEQGDSAMYLCASSLTAADYGYTFGSGTRLTVV.

Concerning this clone: Other DNA sequences in this sample translate to the same CDR3. V gene TRBV4-1 combines with J gene TRBJ2-5; D unclear. This CDR3 spans 14 amino acids. The ends were cut back, 0 bases at V and 1 base at J, with 6 bases in the middle. Germline CDR1 is MGHRA and CDR2 is YSYEKL. The chain's CDR3 is CASSQDWGQETQYF. The CDR3 region has the DNA TGCGCCAGCAGCCAAGATTGGGGCCAAGAGACCCAGTACTTC.

Only a few counts were recorded for this clone. The chain combines TRBV6-5 with TRBJ1-2; 7 bases line up with TRBD1. J lost 4 bases, V lost 4 bases, and 9 bases had no gene match. Germline CDR1 reads MNHEY; CDR2 reads SVGAGI. The CDR3 consists of 15 residues. CDR3 loop: CASSSPQGGTYGYTF. For the CDR3, the DNA is TGTGCCAGCAGTTCTCCTCAGGGGGGTACCTATGGCTACACCTTC.

This CDR3 reads CASSSQRLQAVGEAFF. CDR3 DNA sequence: TGTGCCAGCAGCTCCCAAAGGCTACAGGCCGTTGGTGAAGCTTTCTTT. The chain uses TRBV7-9 and TRBJ1-1, with D perhaps matching TRBD1 (5 bases). Trimming cost V 4 bases and J 7 bases, with 22 bases left between them. CDR3 size: 16 residues. The germline V gene encodes CDR1 SEHNR and CDR2 FQNEAQ (reference sequence). The variable domain in full, with the rest retrieved from reference TRBV7-9 and TRBJ1-1, is DTGVSQNPRHKITKRGQNVTFRCDPISEHNRLYWYRQTLGQGPEFLTYFQNEAQLEKSRLLSDRFSAERPKGSFSTLEIQRTEQGDSAMYLCASSSQRLQAVGEAFFGQGTRLTVV.

The chain joins TRBV5-1 to TRBJ2-1; D possibly corresponds to TRBD1 (5 bases). The V end lost 2 bases, the J end lost 9 bases, and 12 bases lay between the germline ends. The CDR3 is made up of 13 amino acids. Germline V gives CDR1 SGHRS, CDR2 YFSETQ. This CDR3 reads CASSLNERGEQFF. CDR3 in DNA: TGCGCCAGCAGCTTAAATGAAAGGGGTGAGCAGTTCTTC.

The V call is TRBV18, the J call TRBJ2-6; D assignment may be TRBD1 or TRBD2 (8 bases each). V was cut by 3 bases and J by 3 bases, with 21 bases left in between. From germline, CDR1 is KGHSH and CDR2 LQKENI. CDR3 size: 19 residues. The CDR3 DNA reads as TGTGCCAGCTCACCCCGCGGGGGGCAGGGGGCCTTTGGGGCCAACGTCCTGACTTTC. Amino acid sequence: CASSPRGGQGAFGANVLTF.

Ten or more counts support this clone. The chain employs TRBV25-1 and TRBJ1-2; D gene uncertain. Germline V gene data show CDR1 as MGHDK and CDR2 as SYGVNS. This CDR3 region has 13 residues. Trimming removed 3 bases at V and 6 bases at J, with 11 bases between. CDR3 bases: TGTGCCAGCAGTGAGCGGCTCTCGAATGGCTACACCTTC. This gives the protein CASSERLSNGYTF.

The rearrangement joins TRBV4-3 to TRBJ1-1; perhaps TRBD1 as D (5 bases). CDR1 LGHNA and CDR2 YSLEER come from the germline V gene. Trimming took off 3 bases at V and 6 bases at J, with 14 bases between the two ends. The CDR3 covers 14 residues. CDR3 DNA: TGCGCCAGCAGCCAGCTAACGAGGGGATCTGAAGCTTTCTTT. This encodes CASSQLTRGSEAFF.